This T cell receptor (beta chain) was recorded in a study of cytomegalovirus exposure and HLA in healthy donors. Primers: 60 Vbeta forward and 13 Jbeta reverse. Generated by immunoSEQ multiplex PCR, the TCRdb table keeps only in-frame clones and is missing some. There are more than 150,000 clones in the sample; about 81% occur only once, and about 1.6% lies in the top ten. Details on this clone: No antigen is known for it.

Study-level points and caveats: Rarity marked most TCR sequences, yet some public TCRs occurred in many donors. The availability of immune exposure information extended only to CMV serostatus.

The source of this sequence is a man aged 40-50 years in good health and CMV-seronegative. Sequencing was carried out using PBMCs.

The CDR3 DNA follows: TGTGCCAGCAGTTACAGGGGGGGAGCCAAAAACATTCAGTACTTC. This sequence encodes CASSYRGGAKNIQYF. This rearrangement joins TRBV6-5 to TRBJ2-4, with D perhaps TRBD2 (7 bases). CDR1 is MNHEY, CDR2 SVGAGI, per germline. The ends were cut back, 2 bases at V and 0 bases at J, with 8 bases in the middle. This CDR3 region has 15 residues.